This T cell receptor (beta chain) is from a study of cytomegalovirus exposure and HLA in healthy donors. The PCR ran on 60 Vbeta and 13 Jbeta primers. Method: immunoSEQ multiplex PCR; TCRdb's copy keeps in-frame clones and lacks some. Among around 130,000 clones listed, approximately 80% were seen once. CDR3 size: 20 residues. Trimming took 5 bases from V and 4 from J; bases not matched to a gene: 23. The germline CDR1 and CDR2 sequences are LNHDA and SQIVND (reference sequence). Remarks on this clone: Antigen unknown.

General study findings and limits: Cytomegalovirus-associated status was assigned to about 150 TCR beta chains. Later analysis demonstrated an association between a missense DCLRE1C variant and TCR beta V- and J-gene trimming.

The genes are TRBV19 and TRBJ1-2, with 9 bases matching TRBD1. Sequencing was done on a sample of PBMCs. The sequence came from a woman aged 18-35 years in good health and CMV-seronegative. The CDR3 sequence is CASSSTHYRDRVYLGYGYTF. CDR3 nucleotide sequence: TGTGCCAGTAGTTCTACCCATTACCGGGACAGGGTTTACTTGGGCTATGGCTACACCTTC.